This T cell receptor beta chain was observed in a study of CD8 T cells in Susac syndrome. CD8+ and CD4+ T cells from blood underwent TCR beta sequencing, which was carried out in a high-throughput format. TEMRA cells were enriched by FACS, and CD4+ and CD8+ T cells were negatively isolated. RNA in amounts of about 0.5 to 1 ug was reverse transcribed with random hexamers. An immunoSEQ multiplex PCR amplified TCR beta CDR3 over 54 Vbeta and 13 Jbeta. TCRdb used MiXCR to reprocess the immunoSEQ multiplex PCR reads, holding one entry per CDR3 protein. In the table there are some 300,000 distinct CDR3 sequences, approximately 81% of which are singletons. General study results and limits: TCR sequencing and HLA analysis covered a relatively small number of individuals.

Comment on this clonotype: The antigen is unknown.

The CDR3 loop spans 17 amino acids. Germline V gene data show CDR1 as MDHEN and CDR2 as SYDVKM. Trimming left V 3 bases short and J 3 bases short, with 17 bases between. The chain uses TRBV28 and TRBJ1-4; D unresolved. The sequenced sample was CD8+ T cells from PBMCs. This receptor was obtained from a human donor with multiple sclerosis. The CDR3 spells CASSFRVVVKANEKLFF. The CDR3, as DNA: TGTGCCAGCAGTTTTAGGGTAGTGGTGAAGGCTAATGAAAAACTGTTTTTT.